One sample yielded the 15 T cell receptor beta chains listed below, sequenced in a study of T-cell memory formation after mild COVID-19. MiXCR, run by TCRdb on the 5' RACE reads, gives a single entry per CDR3 protein. This table has 250,000 to 300,000 distinct CDR3 sequences, under 20% appearing once. Sample: PBMCs or a T cell subset sorted from them (not recorded which). The receptors were sampled from a man aged 18-30 years who had mild COVID-19 (a few samples of this study predate the infection). Cell type and time point are not known.

J is TRBJ2-3 and V is TRBV29-1; the match to TRBD1 covers 7 bases. The CDR3 is 12 amino acids. Germline CDR1 is SQVTM and CDR2 is ANQGSEA. Trimming took 7 bases from V and 0 from J; bases not matched to a gene: 1. CDR3 in amino acids: CSGDRSTDTQYF. For the CDR3, the DNA is TGCAGCGGGGACAGAAGCACAGATACGCAGTATTTT.

Points on this clonotype: A read error may account for a junction end that differs from germline. The V call is TRBV19, the J call TRBJ2-1; D might be TRBD2 (5 bases). The germline V gene has CDR1 LNHDA and CDR2 SQIVND (reference sequence). This CDR3 spans 13 amino acids. The CDR3 region has the DNA TGTGCCAGTAGTATCGCTAGCTACAGTGAGCAGTTCTTC. Amino acid sequence: CASSIASYSEQFF.

This clonotype showed up just a few times. The chain couples TRBV6-6 to TRBJ2-1, with TRBD2 matching 8 bases. Losses at the gene ends were 6 bases for V and 2 bases for J; bases not matched to a gene: 6. CDR3 length equals 15 residues. CDR1 and CDR2 (germline): MNHNY, SVGAGI (reference sequence). CDR3 DNA: TGTGCCAGCAGACCCTCGGGAGGGCCCTACAATGAGCAGTTCTTC. Translation: CASRPSGGPYNEQFF.

The rearrangement links TRBV5-5 to TRBJ2-3, with 8 bases fitting TRBD1. The CDR3 length is 16 residues. From germline, CDR1 is SGHKS and CDR2 YYEKEE (reference sequence). V shed 4 bases, J shed 5 bases, and the junction held 12 bases outside the gene matches. This CDR3 is CASSPRRSGGLDTQYF. As DNA, the CDR3 is TGTGCCAGCAGCCCCAGACGATCAGGGGGCCTAGATACGCAGTATTTT.

CDR3 amino acids: CASSQGTVNPERLGSGYTF. The CDR3 DNA is TGCGCCAGCAGTCAAGGGACAGTGAATCCCGAGAGACTAGGCTCTGGCTACACCTTC. The chain has TRBV23-1 and TRBJ1-2; 7 bases match TRBD1. TRBV23-1 is identified as an open reading frame with a role that is uncertain. This CDR3 region has 19 residues. J lost 7 bases, V lost 2 bases, and 22 bases had no gene match.

This clonotype came up a few times. The chain is built from TRBV2 and TRBJ2-5; D not resolved. V lost 9 bases and J 5 bases, leaving 16 bases between the germline ends. The germline V gene encodes CDR1 SNHLY and CDR2 FYNNEI. The CDR3 contains 13 residues. The DNA for the CDR3 is TGTGCCAGAGCGACCACGGGTACGGAGACCCAGTACTTC. Protein sequence: CARATTGTETQYF.

In this sample, this clonotype turned up a few times. This chain uses TRBV6-2 or TRBV6-3 with TRBJ2-2; D gene uncertain. Trimming cost V 4 bases and J 6 bases, with 9 bases left between them. CDR3 length: 13 residues. The germline CDR1 and CDR2 sequences are MNHEY and SVGEGT. CDR3: CASSFRVSGELFF. The CDR3, as DNA: TGTGCCAGCAGTTTTAGGGTCTCCGGGGAGCTGTTTTTT.

The chain recombines TRBV29-1 with TRBJ2-1; D gene unclear. The length of the CDR3 is 13 residues. Trimming removed 3 bases from V and 6 bases from J, with 12 bases in between. Germline V gene data show CDR1 as SQVTM and CDR2 as ANQGSEA. DNA for the CDR3: TGCAGCGTTGAGAAGGTAACGGGCAATGAGCAGTTCTTC. Its translation: CSVEKVTGNEQFF.

This clonotype turned up a few times. This sequence joins TRBV9 and TRBJ2-5; D is possibly TRBD2 (6 bases). The CDR3 consists of 14 residues. Germline-derived CDR1 and CDR2 are SGDLS and YYNGEE. The V and J ends lost 4 bases and 5 bases respectively, with 15 bases between them. CDR3 coding DNA: TGTGCCAGCAGCCCAGGCGGGGCCGGGGAGACCCAGTACTTC. It translates to CASSPGGAGETQYF.

This clonotype occurred many times. The CDR3 spells CASSLVEGLRDTQYF. The CDR3 DNA follows: TGTGCCAGCAGCTTAGTCGAGGGATTGAGAGATACGCAGTATTTT. The chain combines TRBV7-8 with TRBJ2-3; maybe TRBD2 (5 bases). In germline, CDR1 is SGHVS, CDR2 FQNEAQ. This CDR3 has 15 amino acids. V was clipped by 1 base and J by 5 bases, with 13 bases between them.

This clonotype was picked up many times. V usage is TRBV6-5 and J usage is TRBJ2-7, with D possibly TRBD1 on 5 matching bases. Germline V gene data show CDR1 as MNHEY and CDR2 as SVGAGI. The length of the CDR3 is 16 residues. The V and J ends lost 2 bases and 2 bases respectively, with 16 bases between them. The CDR3: CASSYGDSWLPYEQYF. For the CDR3, the DNA is TGTGCCAGCAGTTACGGAGACAGTTGGCTCCCCTACGAGCAGTACTTC.

This clonotype was counted a single time. The chain combines TRBV7-2 with TRBJ1-3; the D gene is possibly TRBD1 (6 bases). CDR3 size: 15 residues. Trimming removed 5 bases at V and 4 bases at J, with 15 bases between. Per the germline V gene, CDR1 is SGHTA and CDR2 is FQGNSA. CDR3 residues: CASSINRVLGNTIYF. Here the CDR3 DNA reads TGTGCCAGCAGCATAAACAGGGTGCTCGGAAACACCATATATTTT.

The V gene is TRBV20-1, the J gene TRBJ2-5, with unresolved D. Trimming stripped 3 bases from V and 14 bases from J, with 13 bases between. Looked up from germline, CDR1 is DFQATT and CDR2 is SNEGSKA (reference sequence). The CDR3 consists of 10 residues. The CDR3 protein is CSARDRKDYF. CDR3 in DNA: TGCAGTGCTAGGGATAGAAAGGATTACTTC.

This clonotype was observed a handful of times. The chain links TRBV12-3 or TRBV12-4 to TRBJ1-5; D remains ambiguous. With 6 bases removed from V and 7 bases from J, the gap between germline ends came to 19 bases. The CDR3 sequence is 15 residues long. Written as DNA, the CDR3 is TGTGCCAGCAGCATAAGACCGGGCGCCCTCCAGCCCCAGCATTTT. Protein sequence: CASSIRPGALQPQHF.

V is TRBV5-1 and J is TRBJ1-2; 9 bases are shared with TRBD1. The CDR3 runs to 15 residues. Germline V gene sequence: CDR1 SGHRS, CDR2 YFSETQ. V was pared by 5 bases and J by 2 bases, with 7 bases of the junction left unmatched. CDR3 coding DNA: TGCGCCAGCAGGATGGGACAGGGCAGGAACTATGGCTACACCTTC. Amino acids: CASRMGQGRNYGYTF.